A single sample is the source of the 11 T cell receptor beta chains below, sequenced in a study of T cell responses to AZD1222 COVID-19 vaccine. The table came from immunoSEQ multiplex PCR; TCRdb's copy has only in-frame clones and leaves some out. The data show 90,000 to 150,000 clones, with more than 70% seen just once and about 5% held by the top ten. Sample: peripheral blood, taken on day 0 of AZD1222 vaccination. These receptors all stem from an adult in good health.

V gene TRBV7-3 combines with J gene TRBJ2-3; 8 bases are shared with TRBD2. This CDR3 spans 14 amino acids. Germline CDR1 is SGHTA and CDR2 is FQGTGA. With 4 bases clipped from V and 6 bases from J, the junction kept 6 bases outside the gene matches. CDR3 residues: CASSSAGLDDTQYF. In DNA, the CDR3 is TGTGCCAGCAGCTCGGCGGGACTAGACGATACGCAGTATTTT. Looking up the rest from reference TRBV7-3 and TRBJ2-3 gives the full variable domain: GAGVSQTPSNKVTEKGKYVELRCDPISGHTALYWYRQSLGQGPEFLIYFQGTGAADDSGLPNDRFFAVRPEGSVSTLKIQRTERGDSAVYLCASSSAGLDDTQYFGPGTRLTVL.

V usage is TRBV6-2 or TRBV6-3 and J usage is TRBJ2-7, with D hard to call. Germline V gene data show CDR1 as MNHEY and CDR2 as SVGEGT. The CDR3 consists of 15 residues. Trimming removed 3 bases from V and 4 bases from J, with 16 bases in between. The CDR3 sequence is CASSYSGSLAYEQYF. CDR3 coding DNA: TGTGCCAGCAGTTATTCCGGGTCTCTCGCTTACGAGCAGTACTTC.

This rearrangement joins TRBV6-4 to TRBJ1-2; D not resolved. Germline V gene lookup returns CDR1 MRHNA and CDR2 SNTAGT. The CDR3 is 13 amino acids. The V end lost 6 bases, the J end lost 4 bases, and 12 bases lay between the germline ends. The CDR3 protein is CASSYTLGYGYTF. In DNA form, the CDR3 reads TGTGCCAGCAGCTATACGCTAGGCTATGGCTACACCTTC.

The CDR3 loop is CASSQGNAGVETQYF. In DNA form, the CDR3 reads TGTGCCAGCAGCCAAGGAAATGCCGGTGTGGAGACCCAGTACTTC. The chain is built from TRBV14 and TRBJ2-5; D gene ambiguous. CDR1 and CDR2 (germline): SGHDN, FVKESK. V was trimmed by 1 base and J by 5 bases, leaving 14 bases between them. This CDR3 region has 15 residues.

The DNA for the CDR3 is TGTGCCACCAGCAGAGCACGTCCCAGGGGTGGAAACACCATATATTTT. This encodes CATSRARPRGGNTIYF. The chain employs TRBV15 and TRBJ1-3; perhaps TRBD1 as D (6 bases). This CDR3 has 16 residues. V lost 1 base to trimming and J lost 3 bases, with 13 bases between them. Germline V gene data show CDR1 as LNHNV and CDR2 as YYDKDF (reference sequence).

The CDR3 reads CASSPPGRGGYGYTF. The DNA of the CDR3 is TGTGCCAGCAGCCCGCCGGGACGGGGCGGCTATGGCTACACCTTC. This rearrangement joins TRBV14 to TRBJ1-2, with D maybe TRBD1 (5 bases). V was trimmed by 4 bases and J by 4 bases, leaving 16 bases between them. This CDR3 is built from 15 residues. CDR1 and CDR2 from the germline V gene are SGHDN and FVKESK.

The J gene is TRBJ2-7, the V gene TRBV7-7, with 7 bases that match TRBD1. The CDR3 spans 13 residues. Trimming removed 5 bases from V and 7 bases from J; junction bases left unmatched: 8. CDR1 and CDR2 (germline): SSHAT, FNYEAQ (reference sequence). CDR3: CASSLDRHGEQYF. CDR3 sequence (DNA): TGTGCCAGCAGCCTGGACAGGCATGGGGAGCAGTACTTC.

The genes are TRBV28 and TRBJ2-5; 8 positions match TRBD1. Germline assignment: CDR1 MDHEN and CDR2 SYDVKM. Germline trimming cut 6 bases from V and 2 bases from J; bases unmatched to any gene: 11. This CDR3 comprises 16 residues. CDR3 sequence reads: CASSLGGQANQETQYF. The CDR3 DNA is TGTGCCAGCAGCCTTGGGGGACAGGCCAATCAAGAGACCCAGTACTTC.

The chain is built from TRBV6-2 or TRBV6-3 and TRBJ2-3, with D perhaps matching TRBD1 (6 bases). Deletions cut 4 bases from V and 5 bases from J, with 13 bases between. This CDR3 has 14 residues. Germline V lookup: CDR1 MNHEY, CDR2 SVGEGT. The CDR3 is CASSWQGFVDTQYF. DNA of the CDR3: TGTGCCAGCAGTTGGCAGGGGTTTGTAGATACGCAGTATTTT.

The chain recombines TRBV27 with TRBJ2-3, with D hard to call. The CDR3 totals 13 residues. Germline V gives CDR1 MNHEY, CDR2 SMNVEV (reference sequence). The V end was cut by 5 bases, the J end by 3 bases, with 9 bases between. CDR3 protein: CASSRMGTDTQYF. For the CDR3, the DNA is TGTGCCAGCAGTCGAATGGGGACAGATACGCAGTATTTT.

This chain connects TRBV28 to TRBJ1-5, with 7 bases that match TRBD1. There are 14 residues in the CDR3. Germline V gene sequence: CDR1 MDHEN, CDR2 SYDVKM. The J segment lost 5 bases and the V segment lost 4 bases, leaving 5 bases of the junction unmatched. CDR3 sequence: CASSYRDSHQPQHF. The DNA for the CDR3 is TGTGCCAGCAGTTACCGGGACAGTCATCAGCCCCAGCATTTT.